Following are 28 T cell receptor beta chains from one sample sequenced in a study of blood T cell repertoires in COVID-19. Some clones are missing from TCRdb's copy, which holds only in-frame ones; the method was immunoSEQ multiplex PCR. The table shows a few hundred thousand clones, with roughly 88% occurring only once. Specimen: PBMCs or T cells enriched from blood (not recorded which). The source is a man aged 30-40 years who had recovered from COVID-19.

This clone was detected only a few times. This specimen includes other DNA sequences encoding the same CDR3. V usage is TRBV9 and J usage is TRBJ2-2; D possibly corresponds to TRBD1 (5 bases). The CDR3 extends over 15 amino acids. The V gene's germline CDR1 is SGDLS and CDR2 YYNGEE. V was cut by 0 bases and J by 1 base, with 7 bases left in between. The CDR3 DNA reads as TGTGCCAGCAGCGTAGGCGGACAGAACACCGGGGAGCTGTTTTTT. Protein sequence: CASSVGGQNTGELFF.

The gene calls are TRBV2 and TRBJ1-4, with D unresolved. Germline V gene sequence: CDR1 SNHLY, CDR2 FYNNEI. The CDR3 spans 11 residues. Trimming shortened V by 6 bases and J by 5 bases, and 4 bases separated the two germline ends. The DNA for the CDR3 is TGTGCCAGCAGGGAGAATGAAAAACTGTTTTTT. It is translated as CASRENEKLFF.

The chain couples TRBV7-8 to TRBJ1-1, with a tentative D call TRBD1 (6 bases). This CDR3 region has 18 residues. CDR1 SGHVS and CDR2 FQNEAQ come from the germline V gene. Deletions cut 2 bases from V and 0 bases from J, with 19 bases between. CDR3 amino acids: CASSLFFSWGPMNTEAFF. The CDR3 DNA reads as TGTGCCAGCAGCTTATTTTTTTCGTGGGGGCCCATGAACACTGAAGCTTTCTTT.

The rearrangement joins TRBV27 to TRBJ2-5, with a tentative D call TRBD2 (6 bases). This CDR3 has 15 amino acids. V was cut by 5 bases and J by 2 bases, with 15 bases left in between. Looked up from germline, CDR1 is MNHEY and CDR2 is SMNVEV (reference sequence). The CDR3 sequence is CASSRSLATQETQYF. DNA of the CDR3: TGTGCCAGCAGTAGGTCCCTAGCGACGCAAGAGACCCAGTACTTC.

The chain is built from TRBV3-1 (or the pseudogene TRBV3-2) and TRBJ1-3, with D uncertain. CDR3 size: 14 residues. Germline V lookup: CDR1 LGHDT, CDR2 YNNKEL (reference sequence). V gave up 4 bases and J gave up 4 bases, with 11 bases separating them. CDR3 loop: CASSRVREGNTIYF. The CDR3 DNA sequence: TGTGCCAGCAGCCGCGTCCGGGAGGGAAACACCATATATTTT.

About this clone: The same CDR3 arises from other DNA sequences in this sample as well. The chain uses TRBV5-1 and TRBJ1-3, with 8 bases aligning to TRBD1. Trimming took 3 bases from V and 3 from J; bases not matched to a gene: 5. Germline values: CDR1 SGHRS, CDR2 YFSETQ. The CDR3 length is 15 residues. The CDR3 region is CASSSQGASGNTIYF. Written as DNA, the CDR3 is TGCGCCAGCAGCTCTCAGGGGGCAAGTGGAAACACCATATATTTT.

The chain couples TRBV18 to TRBJ2-5; D gene ambiguous. This CDR3 is 15 amino acids long. Germline V gene data show CDR1 as KGHSH and CDR2 as LQKENI. Trimming shortened V by 0 bases and J by 5 bases, and 13 bases separated the two germline ends. The CDR3 sequence is CASSPPETGEETQYF. CDR3 nucleotides: TGTGCCAGCTCACCACCCGAGACCGGAGAGGAGACCCAGTACTTC.

V and J are TRBV5-5 and TRBJ2-3; 8 bases match TRBD2. CDR1 is SGHKS, CDR2 YYEKEE, per germline (reference sequence). The CDR3 has 15 residues. The V segment lost 4 bases and the J segment 4 bases; nucleotides outside the gene matches: 8. The CDR3 here is CASSRGPGGADTQYF. The CDR3 DNA reads as TGTGCCAGCAGCCGGGGGCCGGGGGGGGCAGATACGCAGTATTTT.

This chain links TRBV6-5 with TRBJ1-2; 7 nucleotides match TRBD1. The V and J ends lost 8 bases and 6 bases, in that order; junction bases with no gene match: 12. CDR1 MNHEY and CDR2 SVGAGI come from the germline V gene. This CDR3 comprises 14 residues. CDR3 DNA sequence: TGTGCCAGCGGAAAAATATCTGGGACAGATGGCTACACCTTC. This translates into CASGKISGTDGYTF.

The rearrangement links TRBV12-3 or TRBV12-4 to TRBJ1-2; TRBD1 agrees at 10 bases. Unmatched junction bases numbered 4, after V lost 7 bases and J lost 5 bases. The CDR3 sequence is 13 residues long. The CDR3 bases are TGTGCCAGCACCAGGACAGGGGGATATGGCTACACCTTC. This encodes CASTRTGGYGYTF.

The CDR3 nucleotides are TGCGCCAGCAGCTTTGTTTACAGGGACTATTACGAGCAGTACTTC. This sequence encodes CASSFVYRDYYEQYF. This chain joins TRBV5-1 and TRBJ2-7; perhaps TRBD2 as D (7 bases). The length of the CDR3 is 15 residues. The germline CDR1 and CDR2 sequences are SGHRS and YFSETQ. V dropped 2 bases and J dropped 4 bases, with 16 bases sitting between them.

The V and J genes are TRBV5-4 and TRBJ2-3; 7 bases match TRBD2. This CDR3 spans 15 amino acids. Per the germline V gene, CDR1 is SGHNT and CDR2 is YYREEE (reference sequence). With 1 base clipped from V and 0 bases from J, the junction kept 2 bases outside the gene matches. Here the CDR3 DNA reads TGTGCCAGCAGCTTGCCTAGCGGAAGCACAGATACGCAGTATTTT. Residues: CASSLPSGSTDTQYF.

Points on this clone: Other DNA variants within this sample encode the same CDR3. This rearrangement joins TRBV5-1 to TRBJ2-5, with 9 bases lining up with TRBD1. Unmatched junction bases numbered 3, after V lost 1 base and J lost 5 bases. Per germline, CDR1 SGHRS and CDR2 YFSETQ. The CDR3 covers 14 residues. The CDR3 loop is CASSLTGGQETQYF. In DNA form, the CDR3 reads TGCGCCAGCAGCTTGACAGGGGGCCAGGAGACCCAGTACTTC.

This clone occurred once. This sequence joins TRBV19 and TRBJ2-7; D unclear. The CDR3 is made up of 12 amino acids. Germline CDR1 is LNHDA and CDR2 is SQIVND (reference sequence). The germline V and J ends were trimmed by 3 bases and 6 bases, with 9 bases remaining between them. The CDR3 DNA is TGTGCCAGTAGTATGCTCGGAGCCGAGCAGTACTTC. Translating gives CASSMLGAEQYF.

This chain connects TRBV7-9 to TRBJ2-2; 10 nucleotides line up with TRBD2. The CDR3 contains 16 residues. V lost 6 bases and J lost 0; bases outside the gene matches: 4. CDR1 and CDR2 (germline): SEHNR, FQNEAQ (reference sequence). The CDR3 sequence: CASRSSGGANTGELFF. CDR3 bases: TGTGCCAGCAGGTCTAGCGGGGGAGCGAACACCGGGGAGCTGTTTTTT.

This clone was seen a single time. Other DNA sequences in this sample translate to the same CDR3. J is TRBJ1-2 and V is TRBV11-1, with D possibly TRBD1 on 6 matching bases. The CDR3 is made up of 14 amino acids. Germline V gives CDR1 SGHAT, CDR2 FQDESV (reference sequence). V was pared by 2 bases and J by 3 bases, with 10 bases between. The CDR3 DNA is TGTGCCAGCAGCTTAAACAGGGCCCACTATGGCTACACCTTC. As protein: CASSLNRAHYGYTF.

V gene TRBV5-6 combines with J gene TRBJ1-5, with TRBD1 identical over 7 bases. The CDR3 length is 14 residues. J gave up 7 bases and V 0 bases, and 4 bases lay outside the gene matches. Germline V gives CDR1 SGHDT, CDR2 YYEEEE. In DNA, the CDR3 is TGTGCCAGCAGCTTGGGACAGGGTGGCCAGCCCCAGCATTTT. It is translated as CASSLGQGGQPQHF. Using reference TRBV5-6 and TRBJ1-5 for the parts outside the CDR3, the full variable domain is DAGVTQSPTHLIKTRGQQVTLRCSPKSGHDTVSWYQQALGQGPQFIFQYYEEEERQRGNFPDRFSGHQFPNYSSELNVNALLLGDSALYLCASSLGQGGQPQHFGDGTRLSIL.

The chain has TRBV18 and TRBJ1-2, with D uncertain. CDR1 is KGHSH, CDR2 LQKENI, per germline. V lost 2 bases and J lost 0, with 7 bases in between. The CDR3 runs to 14 residues. The CDR3 DNA reads TGTGCCAGCTCACCAGGACTATCTAACTATGGCTACACCTTC. Its protein product is CASSPGLSNYGYTF. Filled out from reference TRBV18 and TRBJ1-2, the complete variable domain reads NAGVMQNPRHLVRRRGQEARLRCSPMKGHSHVYWYRQLPEEGLKFMVYLQKENIIDESGMPKERFSAEFPKEGPSILRIQQVVRGDSAAYFCASSPGLSNYGYTFGSGTRLTVV.

DNA of the CDR3: TGTGCCAGCAGCTTTTCGGGGGGCAATGAGCAGTTCTTC. Translated, it gives CASSFSGGNEQFF. The chain uses TRBV5-5 and TRBJ2-1, with 7 nucleotides matching TRBD2. J lost 6 bases, V lost 2 bases, and 2 bases had no gene match. Germline lookup yields CDR1 SGHKS and CDR2 YYEKEE (reference sequence). The CDR3 is made up of 13 amino acids. Supplemented by reference TRBV5-5 and TRBJ2-1, the full variable domain reads DAGVTQSPTHLIKTRGQQVTLRCSPISGHKSVSWYQQVLGQGPQFIFQYYEKEERGRGNFPDRFSARQFPNYSSELNVNALLLGDSALYLCASSFSGGNEQFFGPGTRLTVL.

The V call is TRBV10-3, the J call TRBJ1-5, with D maybe TRBD1 (5 bases). Germline V gives CDR1 ENHRY, CDR2 SYGVKD. This CDR3 spans 15 amino acids. Trimming shortened V by 0 bases and J by 4 bases, and 10 bases separated the two germline ends. The CDR3 DNA reads as TGTGCCATCAGTGAGTCTACAGACAGAAATCAGCCCCAGCATTTT. Protein sequence: CAISESTDRNQPQHF.

The chain couples TRBV4-1 to TRBJ2-1; 8 bases map to TRBD2. The CDR3 length is 14 residues. Trimming at V came to 4 bases and at J to 10 bases, leaving 9 bases not matched to a gene. Germline V gene lookup returns CDR1 MGHRA and CDR2 YSYEKL. Written as DNA, the CDR3 is TGCGCCAGCAGCCTTGGGGGACTAGTCAAGGAGCAGTTCTTC. Protein product: CASSLGGLVKEQFF.

V and J are TRBV10-1 and TRBJ1-1; tentatively, D is TRBD1 (6 bases). CDR3 length: 17 residues. The V and J ends lost 5 bases and 0 bases respectively, with 19 bases between them. CDR1 is WNHNN and CDR2 is SYGVQD in the germline V gene (reference sequence). The chain's CDR3 is CASSLAGTPKVNTEAFF. Here the CDR3 DNA reads TGCGCCAGCAGTCTAGCCGGGACACCAAAAGTGAACACTGAAGCTTTCTTT.

The chain recombines TRBV5-1 with TRBJ2-1, with 10 bases aligning to TRBD1. V was clipped by 2 bases and J by 9 bases; unmatched bases: 8. The CDR3 extends over 15 amino acids. The germline gives CDR1 SGHRS, CDR2 YFSETQ. The CDR3 DNA follows: TGCGCCAGCAGCTTAGGGACAGGGGATATCGGTGAGCAGTTCTTC. It is translated as CASSLGTGDIGEQFF.

This clone was counted only a few times. The rearrangement uses TRBV7-2 and TRBJ2-7; TRBD1 aligns across 9 bases. V was clipped by 5 bases and J by 7 bases; unmatched bases: 12. CDR3 size: 15 residues. The germline gives CDR1 SGHTA, CDR2 FQGNSA. CDR3 sequence reads: CASSPNRGRLGEQYF. CDR3 coding DNA: TGTGCCAGCAGCCCGAACAGGGGGCGCTTGGGGGAGCAGTACTTC. The full variable domain, its missing parts supplied by reference TRBV7-2 and TRBJ2-7, is GAGVSQSPSNKVTEKGKDVELRCDPISGHTALYWYRQSLGQGLEFLIYFQGNSAPDKSGLPSDRFSAERTGGSVSTLTIQRTQQEDSAVYLCASSPNRGRLGEQYFGPGTRLTVT.

V gene TRBV11-2 combines with J gene TRBJ1-5; weak D call: TRBD1 (6 bases). Trimming took off 1 base at V and 7 bases at J, with 8 bases between the two ends. The CDR3 is 13 amino acids. In germline, CDR1 is SGHAT, CDR2 FQNNGV. In DNA, the CDR3 is TGTGCCAGCAGCTTAGGGGGGCTCCAGCCCCAGCATTTT. It codes for CASSLGGLQPQHF.

The chain carries TRBV9 and TRBJ1-1; D is undetermined. V was cut by 4 bases and J by 1 base, with 5 bases left in between. Germline V gives CDR1 SGDLS, CDR2 YYNGEE. This CDR3 has 12 amino acids. In DNA, the CDR3 is TGTGCCAGCAGCCCCCAGAACACTGAAGCTTTCTTT. Protein: CASSPQNTEAFF.

This chain connects TRBV18 to TRBJ1-1; tentatively, D is TRBD1 (5 bases). CDR3 length equals 14 residues. From germline, CDR1 is KGHSH and CDR2 LQKENI. V was clipped by 3 bases and J by 5 bases, with 13 bases between them. CDR3 nucleotides: TGTGCCAGCTCACCGTTGGCAGGGAGGACTGAAGCTTTCTTT. Translating gives CASSPLAGRTEAFF.

This chain joins TRBV7-9 and TRBJ1-1; TRBD1 might be the D (6 bases). The germline CDR1 and CDR2 sequences are SEHNR and FQNEAQ (reference sequence). The CDR3 loop spans 14 amino acids. The V end was cut by 2 bases, the J end by 4 bases, with 11 bases between. The CDR3 coding sequence is TGTGCCAGCAGCTTATCCGGGGGGGCCACTGAAGCTTTCTTT. It yields the protein CASSLSGGATEAFF.